These 3 T cell receptor beta chains share one sample of origin, sequenced in a study of T-cell memory formation after mild COVID-19. Each CDR3 protein is one row after TCRdb ran MiXCR on the 5' RACE reads. The repertoire consists of fewer than 600,000 distinct CDR3 sequences, with 20% to 25% occurring once and the leading ten covering around 9.2%. The sequenced sample consisted of PBMCs or a T cell subset sorted from them (not recorded which). Receptor source: an adult woman who had mild COVID-19 (a few samples of this study predate the infection). Cell type and time point are not known.

J is TRBJ2-7 and V is TRBV12-3 or TRBV12-4, with 9 positions matching TRBD1. Trimming removed 7 bases from V and 3 bases from J; junction bases left unmatched: 4. This CDR3 contains 13 residues. The CDR3 spells CASIGQGIYEQYF. CDR3 in DNA: TGTGCCAGCATTGGACAGGGGATCTACGAGCAGTACTTC.

This clonotype was observed once. A junction boundary mismatches the germline segment, possibly from a read error. This CDR3 is CASRLTGANTVELFF. The CDR3 DNA reads TGTGCCAGCAGATTAACAGGGGCGAACACCGTGGAGCTGTTTTTT. The chain combines TRBV6-2 or TRBV6-3 with TRBJ2-2, with 7 bases that match TRBD1. CDR1 is MNHEY, CDR2 SVGEGT, per germline. The CDR3 sequence is 15 residues long.

The genes are TRBV3-1 and TRBJ2-4; 7 bases map to TRBD2. The germline V gene has CDR1 LGHDT and CDR2 YNNKEL (reference sequence). After removal of 0 bases from V and 3 bases from J, the junction contained 8 bases not matched to a gene. The CDR3 is made up of 17 amino acids. The CDR3 spells CASSQDLVGGNKNIQYF. CDR3 nucleotide sequence: TGTGCCAGCAGCCAAGATCTTGTCGGGGGGAACAAAAACATTCAGTACTTC.